The 13 T cell receptor beta chains reported below all come from one sample, sequenced in a study of beta chain features in type 1 diabetes. Study results and limitations: When Type 1 diabetes patients were examined, their TCRB CDR3s proved moderately but significantly shorter in all four CD4+ subsets.

As every portion of the isolated RNA was reverse transcribed, the sequencing read expressed TCRB transcripts. Sequencing was performed with immunoSEQ multiplex PCR; in TCRdb, only in-frame clones are kept and a portion is missing. The sample has approximately 260,000 clones, roughly 20% seen once. Their specific antigens are unknown. The sequenced material came from naive CD4+ T cells from blood. The receptor source for this set is a woman between 40 and 55 years old with type 1 diabetes.

This clone was seen a few times. The genes are TRBV2 and TRBJ1-6, with 10 bases that match TRBD1. The germline V gene has CDR1 SNHLY and CDR2 FYNNEI. The CDR3 is 13 amino acids. J was trimmed by 12 bases and V by 9 bases; bases with no gene match: 8. CDR3 nucleotides: TGTGCCAGTGCCGGGACAGGGGTTGAACCCCTCCACTTT. Translation: CASAGTGVEPLHF. The variable domain in full, completed from reference TRBV2 and TRBJ1-6, reads EPEVTQTPSHQVTQMGQEVILRCVPISNHLYFYWYRQILGQKVEFLVSFYNNEISEKSEIFDDQFSVERPDGSNFTLKIRSTKLEDSAMYFCASAGTGVEPLHFGNGTRLTVT.

This clone was counted between two and nine times. The rearrangement uses TRBV27 and TRBJ1-2, with 8 positions matching TRBD1. The CDR3 sequence is 18 residues long. The germline V gene has CDR1 MNHEY and CDR2 SMNVEV (reference sequence). V lost 5 bases and J lost 0; bases outside the gene matches: 14. The CDR3 reads CASSPDATGEQSNYGYTF. CDR3 nucleotides: TGTGCCAGCAGTCCGGATGCGACAGGGGAACAGTCTAACTATGGCTACACCTTC.

The rearrangement links TRBV5-1 to TRBJ2-2; no clear D gene. The CDR3 contains 15 residues. Germline CDR1 and CDR2: SGHRS and YFSETQ. Trimming took 2 bases from V and 1 from J, leaving 9 bases between them. CDR3 bases: TGCGCCAGCAGCTTAGTCTCGGGGAACACCGGGGAGCTGTTTTTT. This translates into CASSLVSGNTGELFF.

J is TRBJ2-3 and V is TRBV7-9, with 8 bases aligning to TRBD1. The germline CDR1 and CDR2 sequences are SEHNR and FQNEAQ (reference sequence). The junction had 5 bases not matched to a gene; V was cut back by 1 base and J by 2 bases. This CDR3 has 16 residues. CDR3 protein: CASSLGRDRLTDTQYF. CDR3 coding DNA: TGTGCCAGCAGCTTAGGCCGGGACAGGCTCACAGATACGCAGTATTTT.

This clone showed up just a few times. This sequence joins TRBV5-4 and TRBJ2-3; perhaps TRBD1 as D (6 bases). The V and J ends lost 5 bases and 4 bases respectively, with 17 bases between them. In germline, CDR1 is SGHNT, CDR2 YYREEE (reference sequence). This CDR3 is built from 15 residues. The CDR3 DNA is TGTGCCAGCAGTGCTGGGACACTCTCGGCAGATACGCAGTATTTT. Translation: CASSAGTLSADTQYF.

The genes are TRBV6-5 and TRBJ2-5; 7 nucleotides agree with TRBD2. The tail of the sequence fits TRBJ2-7 better, so the J call may be wrong. Germline CDR1 and CDR2: MNHEY and SVGAGI. The CDR3 runs to 12 residues. The CDR3 region is CATQRGVYEQYF. CDR3 nucleotides: TGTGCCACCCAGCGGGGAGTCTACGAGCAGTACTTC.

This chain joins TRBV9 and TRBJ1-1; no reliable D call. Per germline, CDR1 SGDLS and CDR2 YYNGEE. The V and J ends lost 6 bases and 2 bases respectively, with 14 bases between them. The CDR3 spans 14 residues. The CDR3: CASNRGADNTEAFF. For the CDR3, the DNA is TGTGCCAGCAATAGAGGAGCCGATAACACTGAAGCTTTCTTT.

This clone was seen only a few times. V gene TRBV4-3 combines with J gene TRBJ1-6; 7 nucleotides align to TRBD1. Germline-derived CDR1 and CDR2 are LGHNA and YSLEER. This CDR3 spans 15 amino acids. The junction had 3 bases not matched to a gene; V was cut back by 0 bases and J by 7 bases. The CDR3 loop reads CASSQDRTGNSPLHF. The CDR3 nucleotides read TGCGCCAGCAGCCAAGACAGGACAGGCAATTCACCCCTCCACTTT.

The chain carries TRBV5-1 and TRBJ2-7; 11 bases are shared with TRBD1. With V trimmed by 5 bases and J by 3 bases, 7 bases remained unmatched. The CDR3 has 15 amino acids. In germline, CDR1 is SGHRS, CDR2 YFSETQ. The DNA for the CDR3 is TGCGCCAGCAGTTGGACGGGACAGGGGGGCTACGAGCAGTACTTC. Its translation is CASSWTGQGGYEQYF.

V and J are TRBV9 and TRBJ2-1; TRBD2 might be the D (5 bases). Germline CDR1 and CDR2: SGDLS and YYNGEE. This CDR3 is 14 amino acids long. V gave up 0 bases and J gave up 9 bases, with 13 bases separating them. The CDR3 DNA follows: TGTGCCAGCAGCGTAGGATCTAGGGAGCGTGAGCAGTTCTTC. Translating gives CASSVGSREREQFF. Supplemented by reference TRBV9 and TRBJ2-1, the full variable domain reads DSGVTQTPKHLITATGQRVTLRCSPRSGDLSVYWYQQSLDQGLQFLIQYYNGEERAKGNILERFSAQQFPDLHSELNLSSLELGDSALYFCASSVGSREREQFFGPGTRLTVL.

This chain connects TRBV7-7 to TRBJ2-1, with TRBD1 matching over 7 bases. The CDR3 is made up of 13 amino acids. CDR1 SSHAT and CDR2 FNYEAQ come from the germline V gene (reference sequence). The junction had 3 bases not matched to a gene; V was cut back by 5 bases and J by 5 bases. CDR3 loop: CASSQDRDNEQFF. Here the CDR3 DNA reads TGTGCCAGCAGCCAAGACAGGGACAATGAGCAGTTCTTC.

The gene calls are TRBV18 and TRBJ2-5; 7 bases are shared with TRBD1. This CDR3 has 14 residues. The germline V gene encodes CDR1 KGHSH and CDR2 LQKENI. V lost 6 bases, J lost 4 bases, and 8 bases stayed unmatched. CDR3 sequence: CASSPTGPPETQYF. The CDR3 DNA reads TGTGCCAGCTCTCCGACAGGGCCCCCAGAGACCCAGTACTTC.

V and J are TRBV28 and TRBJ2-4; D call uncertain. CDR1 and CDR2 (germline): MDHEN, SYDVKM. This CDR3 spans 15 amino acids. V gave up 2 bases and J gave up 0 bases, with 8 bases separating them. Here the CDR3 DNA reads TGTGCCAGCAGTTTAGGCGGAGTAGCCAAAAACATTCAGTACTTC. Translated, it gives CASSLGGVAKNIQYF.